What follows is one T cell receptor (beta chain) and its context. It has no known antigen specificity. The sample was run on a NextSeq 550. The Human TCR Profiling Kit (MiLaboratory) was used to make UMI-labeled 5' RACE TRB cDNA libraries. The full amount of extracted RNA was used for cDNA synthesis, and the full amount of resulting cDNA was used for PCR amplification. The libraries were made side by side, with each library going through the same number of PCR cycles. As for how the authors treated the data: With a minimum of two reads required per UMI, MIGEC and MiXCR pulled out about 50,000 +/- 10,000 unique UMI-labeled TRB cDNA molecules from each library. On average, about 40,000 +/- 10,000 functional in-frame TRB CDR3 nucleotide clonotypes lacking stop codons were found per library. Diversity metrics, including normalized Shannon-Wiener and Chao1, were computed in VDJtools after downsampling to 5000 UMI-labeled TRB molecules per sample. For the central five CDR3 residues, VDJtools calculated physicochemical properties weighted by clonotype size, namely interaction energy, strength, volume and Kidera factor 4. TCRdb reprocessed the reads, reporting each CDR3 protein sequence once and no DNA. Clone size and V and J calls follow TCRdb, not the original study. The sample table includes around 96,000 distinct CDR3 sequences. Over 1.5% of the sample is taken by the ten largest.

The sample originates from a study of CXCR3-negative and CXCR3-positive naive CD8 T cells (dated by TCRdb to the late 2010s). Some background on the complete study: In total, about 140 million TRB reads were obtained, or roughly 1.5 +/- 0.3 million reads per library. The diversity and physicochemical repertoire analyses included approximately ten donors pooled from two independent experiments. For the TRBV-TRBJ cluster analysis, the naive subsets came from about 5 donors, while the memory cells came from 3 donors. Study-level results and caveats: Because surface CD5, which is linked to self-reactivity in mice, was comparable between the naive subsets, TCR interaction strength was also inferred from the physicochemical properties of TRB CDR3s. Both naive subsets had comparably high repertoire diversity, while memory CD8+ T cells had much lower repertoire diversity. Freshly isolated PBMCs were used for most assays because CXCR3 expression partially decreased after cryopreservation. Similar TRBV-TRBJ usage was shown by naive CXCR3-negative and CXCR3-positive cells from the same donor, whereas distinct patterns were shown by memory cells. TRB CDR3s from CXCR3-positive naive cells showed higher hydrophobicity (lower Kidera factor 4), lower energy, and higher strength and volume indices than CXCR3-negative naive cells.

For each CD8+ T cell subset, flow sorting was done in triplicate, and roughly 310,000 cells per subset went directly into RLT lysis buffer. To exclude memory contaminants, naive CD8+ T cells were stringently defined as CD45RO-CCR7+CD27+CD95-. Peripheral blood mononuclear cells were isolated from buffy coats using standard density gradient centrifugation. Naive CXCR3-negative and CXCR3-positive CD8+ T cells were flow-sorted on a FACSAria III. An RNeasy Mini Kit was used to extract total RNA from the sorted cells. The CDR3 runs 13 amino acids, cysteine and phenylalanine included. The DNA is unrecorded.

The sequencing input was naive CXCR3- CD8+ T cells from blood. The cell subset or site label here, explained by the study, means: CD45RO-CCR7+CD27+CD95- naive CD8+ T cells lacking CXCR3 (TNR3-). The source of this sequence is a human donor in good health. Some clones in this sample may be carry-over from other donors' samples. The chain joins TRBV12-3 or TRBV12-4 to TRBJ2-1; no DNA is available, so the TRBD2 call from TCRdb remains unchecked. CDR3 loop: CASSPLAVNEQFF.